Presented here are 23 T cell receptor beta chains from one specimen sequenced in a study of regulatory and conventional T cells in RAG deficiency. Sequenced by immunoSEQ multiplex PCR; TCRdb stores in-frame clones only, minus some. The data hold some 35,000 clones, with 70% to 80% observed a single time. Genomic DNA came from blood conventional CD4+ T cells gated CD25-low CD127-high. These data are also associated with another study on regulatory T cells. That report adds: The PCR used 52 TRBV and 13 TRBJ primers.

Sequencing used CD4+ effector T cells sorted from blood. The receptors originated from a human donor in good health.

The chain couples TRBV7-2 to TRBJ1-1; D unclear. CDR1 is SGHTA and CDR2 is FQGNSA in the germline V gene. Trimming removed 0 bases from V and 1 base from J, with 6 bases in between. The CDR3 runs 14 residues. The CDR3 here is CASSLAVSNTEAFF. As DNA, the CDR3 is TGTGCCAGCAGCTTAGCAGTTTCGAACACTGAAGCTTTCTTT.

The chain couples TRBV6-5 to TRBJ2-2; weak D call: TRBD1 (6 bases). CDR3 length equals 14 residues. The V gene lost 6 bases and the J gene lost 6 bases, with 14 bases spanning the gap. Germline CDR1 MNHEY, CDR2 SVGAGI. The CDR3 spells CASRSTGMAGELFF. The CDR3 DNA follows: TGTGCCAGCAGGTCCACAGGGATGGCCGGGGAGCTGTTTTTT.

The chain combines TRBV28 with TRBJ2-2, with 9 bases lining up with TRBD1. J gave up 4 bases and V 5 bases, and 11 bases lay outside the gene matches. This CDR3 region has 17 residues. The germline CDR1 and CDR2 sequences are MDHEN and SYDVKM. CDR3 sequence: CASSPHGGQGGTGELFF. CDR3 bases: TGTGCCAGCAGTCCTCACGGGGGACAGGGTGGCACCGGGGAGCTGTTTTTT.

The chain recombines TRBV19 with TRBJ2-2; possibly TRBD2 for D (7 bases). The germline CDR1 and CDR2 sequences are LNHDA and SQIVND (reference sequence). The V end lost 7 bases, the J end lost 3 bases, and 15 bases lay between the germline ends. The CDR3 extends over 15 amino acids. The CDR3 region is CASKVRGGDTGELFF. The CDR3 DNA sequence: TGTGCCAGTAAGGTTCGAGGGGGGGACACCGGGGAGCTGTTTTTT.

This clone was detected a few times. The chain couples TRBV28 to TRBJ1-2, with 8 bases aligning to TRBD1. V lost 8 bases, J lost 8 bases, and 13 bases stayed unmatched. The CDR3 has 14 amino acids. CDR1 is MDHEN and CDR2 is SYDVKM in the germline V gene. The CDR3 loop is CASHTPGQGEGYTF. The CDR3 nucleotides are TGTGCCAGCCACACCCCCGGACAGGGAGAGGGCTACACCTTC.

The chain couples TRBV15 to TRBJ1-5, with 9 nucleotides matching TRBD1. CDR1 and CDR2 from the germline V gene are LNHNV and YYDKDF (reference sequence). With 3 bases clipped from V and 3 bases from J, the junction kept 3 bases outside the gene matches. The CDR3 is 15 residues long. The CDR3 loop is CATSRDRGYNQPQHF. CDR3 nucleotide sequence: TGTGCCACCAGCAGGGACAGGGGCTACAATCAGCCCCAGCATTTT.

The rearrangement links TRBV19 to TRBJ2-3, with TRBD1 matching 9 bases. V shed 5 bases and J 5 bases; nucleotides not matched to a gene: 8. CDR1 is LNHDA and CDR2 is SQIVND in the germline V gene (reference sequence). CDR3 length: 15 amino acids. The CDR3 nucleotides are TGTGCCAGTAGTCATACAGGGGGCCGTAGAGATACGCAGTATTTT. It encodes CASSHTGGRRDTQYF.

This chain links TRBV27 with TRBJ1-2; TRBD1 might be the D (6 bases). Deletions cut 0 bases from V and 14 bases from J, with 13 bases between. Per germline, CDR1 MNHEY and CDR2 SMNVEV (reference sequence). The length of the CDR3 is 12 residues. In DNA form, the CDR3 reads TGTGCCAGCAGTTTATCGATCGGACAGCCAACCTTC. Protein: CASSLSIGQPTF.

The rearrangement links TRBV15 to TRBJ2-3; tentatively, D is TRBD1 (6 bases). The CDR3 spans 19 residues. Germline V CDR1 and CDR2: LNHNV, YYDKDF (reference sequence). V was cut by 0 bases and J by 0 bases, with 19 bases left in between. The CDR3 region is CATSRDPATGLSSTDTQYF. The CDR3 bases are TGTGCCACCAGCAGAGACCCCGCTACAGGGCTATCTAGCACAGATACGCAGTATTTT.

The chain combines TRBV2 with TRBJ2-1, with unresolved D. V was shortened by 7 bases and J by 10 bases, with 11 bases between the two germline ends. In germline, CDR1 is SNHLY, CDR2 FYNNEI. This CDR3 spans 11 amino acids. Here the CDR3 reads CASTVTLEQFF. CDR3 nucleotides: TGTGCCAGCACCGTCACGCTGGAGCAGTTCTTC.

J is TRBJ2-2 and V is TRBV19; no firm D call. The ends were cut back, 1 base at V and 6 bases at J, with 9 bases in the middle. Germline CDR1 reads LNHDA; CDR2 reads SQIVND (reference sequence). The CDR3 totals 14 residues. The CDR3 spells CASSIAPGPGELFF. In nucleotides, the CDR3 is TGTGCCAGTAGTATAGCCCCCGGGCCCGGGGAGCTGTTTTTT.

The V call is TRBV28, the J call TRBJ2-7; D is unresolved. The ends were cut back, 8 bases at V and 3 bases at J, with 11 bases in the middle. Germline-derived CDR1 and CDR2 are MDHEN and SYDVKM. This CDR3 is built from 12 residues. CDR3 coding DNA: TGTGCCAGCCGCGAGATGGGCTACGAGCAGTACTTC. Translation: CASREMGYEQYF. Full variable domain (missing parts from reference TRBV28 and TRBJ2-7): DVKVTQSSRYLVKRTGEKVFLECVQDMDHENMFWYRQDPGLGLRLIYFSYDVKMKEKGDIPEGYSVSREKKERFSLILESASTNQTSMYLCASREMGYEQYFGPGTRLTVT.

The gene calls are TRBV19 and TRBJ1-1, with D perhaps matching TRBD1 (5 bases). CDR3 size: 21 residues. Germline lookup yields CDR1 LNHDA and CDR2 SQIVND (reference sequence). V lost 3 bases to trimming and J lost 5 bases, with 34 bases between them. The CDR3 nucleotides read TGTGCCAGTAGTATTCCTAGGACTTCTGGCGTCAGGGAGAGGAGAAAGACTGAAGCTTTCTTT. The encoded protein is CASSIPRTSGVRERRKTEAFF.

CDR3 protein: CASRSGTGGKEQYF. CDR3 coding DNA: TGTGCCAGCAGGTCCGGGACAGGGGGAAAGGAGCAGTACTTC. The genes are TRBV2 and TRBJ2-7, with 11 bases identical to TRBD1. The V gene end was trimmed by 6 bases and the J gene end by 7 bases; junction bases not matched to a gene: 8. CDR1 and CDR2 (germline): SNHLY, FYNNEI. The CDR3 has 14 amino acids.

V is TRBV2 and J is TRBJ1-1; no clear D. The V gene's germline CDR1 is SNHLY and CDR2 FYNNEI. The CDR3 extends over 13 amino acids. The germline V and J ends were trimmed by 1 base and 3 bases, with 6 bases remaining between them. The CDR3 loop reads CASSEEAHTEAFF. The CDR3 DNA reads as TGTGCCAGCAGTGAAGAGGCTCACACTGAAGCTTTCTTT.

The chain employs TRBV4-1 and TRBJ2-2; the D is unclear. Germline V gene sequence: CDR1 MGHRA, CDR2 YSYEKL. V lost 4 bases, J lost 8 bases, and 8 bases lay in between. The CDR3 contains 12 residues. The CDR3 here is CASSLRGGELFF. CDR3 nucleotide sequence: TGCGCCAGCAGCCTACGAGGAGGGGAGCTGTTTTTT.

The CDR3 reads CASNKGQGPYEQYF. In DNA, the CDR3 is TGTGCCAGCAATAAGGGACAGGGCCCCTACGAGCAGTACTTC. The rearrangement joins TRBV2 to TRBJ2-7; 9 nucleotides match TRBD1. The V segment lost 7 bases and the J segment 2 bases; nucleotides outside the gene matches: 6. From germline, CDR1 is SNHLY and CDR2 FYNNEI. This CDR3 comprises 14 residues.

This chain links TRBV28 with TRBJ1-2; tentatively, D is TRBD1 (5 bases). The CDR3 is 14 residues long. Germline values: CDR1 MDHEN, CDR2 SYDVKM. Trimming removed 7 bases at V and 0 bases at J, with 12 bases between. The CDR3 DNA reads as TGTGCCAGCACCATTGGCAGGGCTAACTATGGCTACACCTTC. Its protein is CASTIGRANYGYTF.

V usage is TRBV10-3 and J usage is TRBJ1-1; D unresolved. CDR3 length: 12 residues. The V gene's germline CDR1 is ENHRY and CDR2 SYGVKD. V lost 0 bases and J 8 bases, leaving 7 bases between the germline ends. The CDR3 nucleotides read TGTGCCATCAGTGAGTCGGGGAACGAAGCTTTCTTT. Translated: CAISESGNEAFF.

The chain uses TRBV6-5 and TRBJ2-3; 8 nucleotides agree with TRBD1. CDR1 and CDR2 (germline): MNHEY, SVGAGI. Unmatched junction bases numbered 10, after V lost 10 bases and J lost 4 bases. The CDR3 loop spans 14 amino acids. CDR3 sequence reads: CATSEDRVADTQYF. The CDR3, as DNA: TGTGCCACCTCCGAGGACAGGGTAGCAGATACGCAGTATTTT.

The sample holds one count of this clone. The rearrangement links TRBV9 to TRBJ2-7; the D is unclear. V was cut by 0 bases and J by 0 bases, with 7 bases left in between. Germline V gene lookup returns CDR1 SGDLS and CDR2 YYNGEE. The CDR3 runs to 14 residues. The CDR3 reads CASSVESVSYEQYF. CDR3 DNA sequence: TGTGCCAGCAGCGTAGAGTCAGTCTCCTACGAGCAGTACTTC.

The gene calls are TRBV4-1 and TRBJ1-6, with 9 positions matching TRBD1. This CDR3 region has 16 residues. Germline lookup yields CDR1 MGHRA and CDR2 YSYEKL. The V segment lost 2 bases and the J segment 9 bases; nucleotides outside the gene matches: 8. CDR3 amino acids: CASSQTGTGFLSPLHF. The CDR3, as DNA: TGCGCCAGCAGCCAAACCGGGACAGGGTTTCTTTCACCCCTCCACTTT.

The chain is built from TRBV10-3 and TRBJ2-1, with D possibly matching TRBD2 (5 bases). V lost 0 bases, J lost 10 bases, and 10 bases lay in between. Germline assignment: CDR1 ENHRY and CDR2 SYGVKD. This CDR3 region has 13 residues. The CDR3 reads CAISESSGSEQFF. DNA of the CDR3: TGTGCCATCAGTGAGTCAAGCGGCAGCGAGCAGTTCTTC.